What follows are 29 T cell receptor beta chains derived from one specimen sequenced in a study of T-cell reconstitution after alpha-beta-depleted transplantation in children. The authors prepared the TCRbeta library with unique molecular identifiers. MiXCR was run by TCRdb on the PCR reads, yielding one entry per CDR3 protein. The sample carries a few hundred thousand distinct CDR3 sequences, roughly 14% recorded once. The source material was PBMCs, sampled from the stem cell graft. These receptors all come from a human donor who donated a stem cell graft to a child with Fanconi anemia.

This clonotype was counted a few times. The chain recombines TRBV30 with TRBJ2-7; maybe TRBD1 (8 bases). The V gene's germline CDR1 is GTSNPN and CDR2 SVGIG (reference sequence). The CDR3 totals 14 residues. Trimming left V 5 bases short and J 3 bases short, with 17 bases between. The CDR3 DNA sequence: TGTGCCTGGGGAGCGGGACAGGTTTACTACGAGCAGTACTTC. Amino acid sequence: CAWGAGQVYYEQYF.

The chain links TRBV20-1 to TRBJ1-5, with 7 nucleotides matching TRBD1. CDR1 DFQATT and CDR2 SNEGSKA come from the germline V gene (reference sequence). CDR3 length equals 18 residues. The V and J ends lost 4 bases and 0 bases, in that order; junction bases with no gene match: 15. The CDR3 coding sequence is TGCAGTGCTAAAAGAAGACAGGGTAGTGTGGATAGCAATCAGCCCCAGCATTTT. Its translation: CSAKRRQGSVDSNQPQHF.

This clonotype was counted ten times or more. The rearrangement uses TRBV5-1 and TRBJ2-3; TRBD2 might be the D (7 bases). Trimming took 4 bases from V and 1 from J, leaving 13 bases between them. There are 15 residues in the CDR3. Germline lookup yields CDR1 SGHRS and CDR2 YFSETQ. CDR3 nucleotides: TGCGCCAGCAGCCCGGGGGGACATGGCACAGATACGCAGTATTTT. Its translation is CASSPGGHGTDTQYF.

This clonotype was counted between two and nine times. This chain connects TRBV28 to TRBJ1-1; no reliable D call. Germline CDR1 reads MDHEN; CDR2 reads SYDVKM. This CDR3 spans 15 amino acids. V was pared by 8 bases and J by 0 bases, with 16 bases between. The CDR3 region is CASSQLTAVNTEAFF. Written as DNA, the CDR3 is TGTGCCAGCTCTCAGTTAACGGCAGTGAACACTGAAGCTTTCTTT.

This clonotype came up many times. This sequence joins TRBV25-1 and TRBJ1-2; the D gene is possibly TRBD1 (5 bases). This CDR3 comprises 13 residues. Germline CDR1 MGHDK, CDR2 SYGVNS. The V and J ends lost 4 bases and 4 bases respectively, with 10 bases between them. CDR3 loop: CASSGRTFYGYTF. DNA of the CDR3: TGTGCCAGCAGTGGCCGGACATTCTATGGCTACACCTTC.

The genes are TRBV11-2 and TRBJ2-1; unclear D gene. Between the trimmed V and J ends, which lost 4 bases and 4 bases, there was a span of 11 bases. The CDR3 has 14 residues. The germline gives CDR1 SGHAT, CDR2 FQNNGV. CDR3 sequence: CASSSILSYNEQFF. Written as DNA, the CDR3 is TGTGCCAGCAGCTCGATCCTTAGTTACAATGAGCAGTTCTTC.

This chain connects TRBV28 to TRBJ1-1; tentatively, D is TRBD1 (5 bases). The CDR3 is 13 amino acids. Germline-derived CDR1 and CDR2 are MDHEN and SYDVKM. V was pared by 6 bases and J by 4 bases, with 12 bases between. The CDR3 coding sequence is TGTGCCAGCAGACCACATGGGGGCACTGAAGCTTTCTTT. Its protein is CASRPHGGTEAFF.

This clonotype has more than one count but fewer than ten. V usage is TRBV5-5 and J usage is TRBJ2-7; the D is unclear. Germline lookup yields CDR1 SGHKS and CDR2 YYEKEE (reference sequence). Deletions cut 4 bases from V and 2 bases from J, with 10 bases between. The length of the CDR3 is 13 residues. The chain's CDR3 is CASSDQPTYEQYF. In nucleotides, the CDR3 is TGTGCCAGCAGCGATCAGCCCACCTACGAGCAGTACTTC.

The chain couples TRBV20-1 to TRBJ2-1, with D perhaps TRBD1 (5 bases). The V end was cut by 6 bases, the J end by 10 bases, with 16 bases between. The CDR3 spans 12 residues. CDR1 is DFQATT and CDR2 is SNEGSKA in the germline V gene (reference sequence). The CDR3 loop reads CSAQTALGEQFF. CDR3 nucleotides: TGCAGTGCCCAGACAGCTCTAGGAGAGCAGTTCTTC.

The CDR3 nucleotides are TGCAGCGTCCGTCCCGGGACAAATTCCGAGACCCAGTACTTC. Its translation is CSVRPGTNSETQYF. The V gene is TRBV29-1, the J gene TRBJ2-5; D is perhaps TRBD1 (6 bases). The CDR3 has 14 amino acids. The germline V gene encodes CDR1 SQVTM and CDR2 ANQGSEA. V was shortened by 6 bases and J by 5 bases, with 19 bases between the two germline ends. Based on the CDR3 plus reference TRBV29-1 and TRBJ2-5, the full variable domain is SAVISQKPSRDICQRGTSLTIQCQVDSQVTMMFWYRQQPGQSLTLIATANQGSEATYESGFVIDKFPISRPNLTFSTLTVSNMSPEDSSIYLCSVRPGTNSETQYFGPGTRLLVL.

This clonotype showed up many times. The chain uses TRBV29-1 and TRBJ2-1; TRBD2 might be the D (6 bases). CDR1 SQVTM and CDR2 ANQGSEA come from the germline V gene. This CDR3 comprises 15 residues. V lost 3 bases and J lost 9, with 21 bases in between. CDR3 nucleotide sequence: TGCAGCGTTGATCAGGCGGGGTGGGGGAGCGGTGAGCAGTTCTTC. Protein product: CSVDQAGWGSGEQFF.

This clonotype showed up just a few times. This chain links TRBV5-1 with TRBJ1-1; D is unclear. Germline CDR1 is SGHRS and CDR2 is YFSETQ. The CDR3 has 12 residues. V lost 4 bases and J lost 6, with 10 bases in between. The chain's CDR3 is CASSESRSEAFF. Here the CDR3 DNA reads TGCGCCAGCAGCGAAAGTAGATCTGAAGCTTTCTTT.

This clonotype was seen a few times. The chain links TRBV28 to TRBJ2-7, with 8 positions matching TRBD2. CDR3 size: 15 residues. Germline CDR1 and CDR2: MDHEN and SYDVKM. With 3 bases clipped from V and 3 bases from J, the junction kept 7 bases outside the gene matches. CDR3 DNA sequence: TGTGCCAGCAGTTTGGCCACGGGGGGGAACTACGAGCAGTACTTC. Amino acid sequence: CASSLATGGNYEQYF.

There are a few counts of this clonotype. The chain uses TRBV5-4 and TRBJ1-2; D may be TRBD1 (5 bases). V dropped 0 bases and J dropped 0 bases, with 9 bases sitting between them. Germline values: CDR1 SGHNT, CDR2 YYREEE (reference sequence). The CDR3 is 15 amino acids. CDR3 in amino acids: CASSLVTDPNYGYTF. The DNA of the CDR3 is TGTGCCAGCAGCTTGGTGACAGACCCTAACTATGGCTACACCTTC.

This clonotype was seen more than once but under ten times. The V and J genes are TRBV6-1 and TRBJ2-5; D is undetermined. V was shortened by 7 bases and J by 5 bases, with 20 bases between the two germline ends. The germline gives CDR1 MNHNS, CDR2 SASEGT. The CDR3 consists of 15 residues. The CDR3 DNA reads TGTGCCAGCACCGTAACTACCTCCTTCCGGGAGACCCAGTACTTC. Amino acid sequence: CASTVTTSFRETQYF.

The V gene is TRBV6-1, the J gene TRBJ2-7; D not resolved. The V end was cut by 6 bases, the J end by 1 base, with 10 bases between. The CDR3 sequence is 13 residues long. From germline, CDR1 is MNHNS and CDR2 SASEGT. CDR3 loop: CASSWGASYEQYV. The DNA of the CDR3 is TGTGCCAGCAGCTGGGGTGCTTCCTACGAGCAGTACGTC.

The chain uses TRBV3-1 and TRBJ1-6; unclear D gene. CDR3 length: 13 amino acids. Per germline, CDR1 LGHDT and CDR2 YNNKEL (reference sequence). V was pared by 3 bases and J by 8 bases, with 8 bases between. CDR3 loop: CASSQDQYSPLHF. As DNA, the CDR3 is TGTGCCAGCAGCCAGGACCAGTATTCACCCCTCCACTTT.

Only a few counts were recorded for this clonotype. The rearrangement joins TRBV29-1 to TRBJ1-4, with TRBD1 matching over 11 bases. CDR1 is SQVTM and CDR2 is ANQGSEA in the germline V gene. Trimming cost V 0 bases and J 10 bases; bases outside gene matches: 10. The CDR3 has 16 residues. CDR3 protein: CSVEESPGQGGGKLFF. DNA for the CDR3: TGCAGCGTTGAAGAAAGTCCGGGACAGGGGGGTGGAAAACTGTTTTTT.

At least ten counts were recorded for this clonotype. The rearrangement links TRBV20-1 to TRBJ1-1, with 9 bases lining up with TRBD1. Germline loops: CDR1 DFQATT, CDR2 SNEGSKA (reference sequence). After removal of 0 bases from V and 6 bases from J, the junction contained 8 bases not matched to a gene. The CDR3 has 15 residues. CDR3 coding DNA: TGCAGTGCTAGAGATCTTGATGGGGACAGGGCTGAAGCTTTCTTT. Amino acids: CSARDLDGDRAEAFF.

There are many counts of this clonotype. J is TRBJ1-4 and V is TRBV5-1, with D possibly matching TRBD1 (5 bases). CDR3 length: 16 amino acids. The germline V gene encodes CDR1 SGHRS and CDR2 YFSETQ. The V end lost 4 bases, the J end lost 6 bases, and 19 bases lay between the germline ends. CDR3 in DNA: TGCGCCAGCAGCCTCGGGACCGCAGCGTTTGATGAAAAACTGTTTTTT. Translating it yields CASSLGTAAFDEKLFF.

This clonotype was seen only a few times. V usage is TRBV7-8 and J usage is TRBJ1-1; D is unresolved. Germline V gene sequence: CDR1 SGHVS, CDR2 FQNEAQ. The CDR3 has 14 amino acids. Trimming cost V 7 bases and J 6 bases, with 18 bases left between them. This chain's CDR3 is CASTPFAFWAEAFF. The CDR3 nucleotides are TGTGCCAGCACCCCATTCGCGTTCTGGGCTGAAGCTTTCTTT.

This clonotype was seen a few times. The gene calls are TRBV11-2 and TRBJ2-1, with 8 bases that match TRBD1. V shed 8 bases and J 9 bases; nucleotides not matched to a gene: 12. Germline V CDR1 and CDR2: SGHAT, FQNNGV. The CDR3 contains 14 residues. The CDR3 sequence: CASGARTGSFEQFF. The CDR3 nucleotides read TGTGCCAGCGGCGCAAGGACAGGGAGCTTTGAGCAGTTCTTC.

This clonotype has only a few counts. V is TRBV20-1 and J is TRBJ1-1, with TRBD1 identical over 9 bases. This CDR3 spans 14 amino acids. After removal of 0 bases from V and 7 bases from J, the junction contained 6 bases not matched to a gene. Germline CDR1 is DFQATT and CDR2 is SNEGSKA (reference sequence). CDR3 residues: CSARDGTGSNEAFF. CDR3 bases: TGCAGTGCTAGAGATGGGACAGGGAGTAATGAAGCTTTCTTT.

This clonotype was found once. This chain links TRBV18 with TRBJ2-1, with a tentative D call TRBD2 (5 bases). Germline V lookup: CDR1 KGHSH, CDR2 LQKENI. The CDR3 spans 13 residues. Trimming shortened V by 2 bases and J by 7 bases, and 9 bases separated the two germline ends. The chain's CDR3 is CASSPSRGNEQFF. The CDR3 coding sequence is TGTGCCAGCTCACCAAGTCGCGGGAATGAGCAGTTCTTC.

J is TRBJ1-1 and V is TRBV13; 9 bases are a match to TRBD1. The V gene end was trimmed by 4 bases and the J gene end by 3 bases; junction bases not matched to a gene: 9. The CDR3 consists of 16 residues. Germline CDR1 and CDR2: PRHDT and FYEKMQ (reference sequence). The CDR3 here is CASSWGQGGFHTEAFF. The CDR3 region has the DNA TGTGCCAGCAGCTGGGGACAGGGAGGGTTTCACACTGAAGCTTTCTTT.

This clonotype turned up a few times. This chain connects TRBV7-8 to TRBJ2-1; D uncertain. The CDR3 contains 13 residues. V gave up 2 bases and J gave up 7 bases, with 9 bases separating them. CDR1 SGHVS and CDR2 FQNEAQ come from the germline V gene. The CDR3 sequence is CASSLNVENEQFF. The CDR3 DNA sequence: TGTGCCAGCAGCTTAAACGTAGAGAATGAGCAGTTCTTC. The full variable domain, with the rest looked up from reference TRBV7-8 and TRBJ2-1, is GAGVSQSPRYKVAKRGQDVALRCDPISGHVSLFWYQQALGQGPEFLTYFQNEAQLDKSGLPSDRFFAERPEGSVSTLKIQRTQQEDSAVYLCASSLNVENEQFFGPGTRLTVL.

This clonotype was recorded at least ten times. The chain combines TRBV12-3 or TRBV12-4 with TRBJ2-1, with 16 bases matching TRBD2. The CDR3 covers 15 residues. The ends lost 8 bases at V and 8 bases at J; junction bases unmatched: 6. The CDR3 DNA is TGTGCCAGCGGGACTAGCGGGGGGGCCGCCTATGAGCAGTTCTTC. Translated: CASGTSGGAAYEQFF.

Ten or more counts support this clonotype. The chain recombines TRBV20-1 with TRBJ1-1; D is perhaps TRBD1 (6 bases). This CDR3 comprises 15 residues. CDR1 DFQATT and CDR2 SNEGSKA come from the germline V gene (reference sequence). Deletions cut 8 bases from V and 2 bases from J, with 21 bases between. The CDR3 region has the DNA TGCAGTCCGGTACCCCTGGCAGGGGATAACACTGAAGCTTTCTTT. As protein: CSPVPLAGDNTEAFF.

This clonotype was detected only a few times. This chain joins TRBV11-2 and TRBJ2-1, with D uncertain. The germline gives CDR1 SGHAT, CDR2 FQNNGV. This CDR3 region has 13 residues. Trimming stripped 3 bases from V and 8 bases from J, with 11 bases between. CDR3 loop: CASSLRRQDEQFF. The CDR3 coding sequence is TGTGCCAGCAGCTTGCGCCGGCAGGATGAGCAGTTCTTC.